This section outlines one TCR beta chain sequence together with its context. Its antigen remains unknown. The PCR had 60 Vbeta and 13 Jbeta primers. Clones were read by immunoSEQ multiplex PCR, and TCRdb kept only the in-frame ones, dropping some. Seen here are 190,000 or so clones, 75% to 85% observed once, and the top ten hold 6.5%. The CDR3 contains 14 residues. Germline values: CDR1 MDHEN, CDR2 SYDVKM. J gave up 8 bases and V 3 bases, and 5 bases lay outside the gene matches. The record originates from a study of cytomegalovirus exposure and HLA in healthy donors. For the study at large: Genetic ancestry analysis placed around four fifths of the roughly 400 donors that were genotyped in the Caucasian-associated cluster.

Study-level findings and limits: An assumption of roughly uniform sequencing depth across donors underlay the presence/absence analyses. A link between a missense DCLRE1C variant and TCR beta V- and J-gene trimming emerged from a later analysis. Immune exposure information comprised only CMV serostatus.

The chain is built from TRBV28 and TRBJ2-1; 9 positions agree with TRBD2. Material: PBMCs. The receptor was isolated from a woman aged 45 to 65 in good health and CMV-seropositive. CDR3 sequence (DNA): TGTGCCAGCAGTTTTACCCTAGCGGGGTATGAGCAGTTCTTC. This translates into CASSFTLAGYEQFF.